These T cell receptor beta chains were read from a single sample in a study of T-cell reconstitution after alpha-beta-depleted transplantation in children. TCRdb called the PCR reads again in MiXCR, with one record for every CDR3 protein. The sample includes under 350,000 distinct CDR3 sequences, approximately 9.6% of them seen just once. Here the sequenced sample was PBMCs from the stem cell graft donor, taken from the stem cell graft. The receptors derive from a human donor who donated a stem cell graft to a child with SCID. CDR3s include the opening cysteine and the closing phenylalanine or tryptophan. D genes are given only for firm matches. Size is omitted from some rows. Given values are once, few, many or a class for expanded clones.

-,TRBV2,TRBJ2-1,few,CASSVWVGKNEQFF,TGTGCCAGCAGTGTGTGGGTGGGTAAGAATGAGCAGTTCTTC
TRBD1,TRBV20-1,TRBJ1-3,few,CSASNPGQGGNTIYF,TGCAGTGCTAGCAATCCGGGACAGGGGGGAAACACCATATATTTT
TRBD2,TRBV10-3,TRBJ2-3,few,CAIRATSGFSTDTQYF,TGTGCCATCAGAGCAACTAGCGGGTTCAGCACAGATACGCAGTATTTT
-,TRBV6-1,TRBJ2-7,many,CASSDRVNEQYF,TGTGCCAGCAGTGACAGGGTAAACGAGCAGTACTTC
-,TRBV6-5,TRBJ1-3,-,CASSYGTDRNTIYF,TGTGCCAGCAGTTACGGGACGGACAGAAACACCATATATTTT
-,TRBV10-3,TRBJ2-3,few,CAIRGGTFTDTQYF,TGTGCCATCAGGGGGGGAACTTTCACAGATACGCAGTATTTT
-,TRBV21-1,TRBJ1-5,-,CASSRGAARGNQPQHF,TGTGCCAGCAGCAGGGGAGCGGCGCGTGGCAATCAGCCCCAGCATTTT
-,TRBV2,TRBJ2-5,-,CASSERRGGGLETQYF,TGTGCCAGCAGTGAACGTCGAGGGGGGGGCCTGGAGACCCAGTACTTC
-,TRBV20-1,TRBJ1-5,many,CSAQKGLTNQPQHF,TGCAGTGCTCAAAAGGGACTTACCAATCAGCCCCAGCATTTT
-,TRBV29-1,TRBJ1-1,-,CSVGQSMNTEAFF,TGCAGCGTCGGACAGTCTATGAACACTGAAGCTTTCTTT
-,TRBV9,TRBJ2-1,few,CASSSRLGAYNEQFF,TGTGCCAGCAGCTCGCGACTCGGAGCGTACAATGAGCAGTTCTTC
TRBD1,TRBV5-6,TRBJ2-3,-,CASSPDRGGTQYF,TGTGCCAGCAGCCCGGACAGGGGTGGTACGCAGTATTTT
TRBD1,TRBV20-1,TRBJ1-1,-,CSAKSRDRGMNTEAFF,TGCAGTGCTAAAAGCCGGGACAGAGGGATGAACACTGAAGCTTTCTTT
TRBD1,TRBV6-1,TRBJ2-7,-,CASSEPGQATYEQYF,TGTGCCAGCAGTGAACCGGGACAGGCAACCTACGAGCAGTACTTC
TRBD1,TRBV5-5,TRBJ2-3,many,CASSLEGTGTDTQYF,TGTGCCAGCAGCTTGGAGGGGACAGGGACAGATACGCAGTATTTT
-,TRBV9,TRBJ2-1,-,CASSPPGHIQFF,TGTGCCAGCAGCCCTCCAGGCCATATACAGTTCTTC
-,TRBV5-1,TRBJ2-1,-,CASSLSVEYEQFF,TGCGCCAGCAGCTTGTCTGTGGAGTATGAGCAGTTCTTC
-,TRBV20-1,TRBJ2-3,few,CSARRQENTDTQYF,TGCAGTGCTAGGCGGCAGGAGAACACAGATACGCAGTATTTT
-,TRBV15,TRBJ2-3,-,CATRMGTSYTDTQYF,TGTGCCACCAGGATGGGGACATCGTACACAGATACGCAGTATTTT
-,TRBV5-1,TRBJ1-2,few,CASSLDSIGYTF,TGCGCCAGCAGCTTGGACAGTATCGGCTACACCTTC
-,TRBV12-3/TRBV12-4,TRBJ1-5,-,CASSLSGASNQPQHF,TGTGCCAGCAGTTTGTCAGGGGCGAGCAATCAGCCCCAGCATTTT
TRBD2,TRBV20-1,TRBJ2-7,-,CSASAGAGDEQYF,TGCAGTGCTAGTGCGGGAGCTGGAGACGAGCAGTACTTC
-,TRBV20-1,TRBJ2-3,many,CSARLTGIDTQYF,TGCAGTGCTCGGCTTACAGGGATAGATACGCAGTATTTT
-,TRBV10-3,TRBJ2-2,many,CAISGGENTGELFF,TGTGCCATCAGTGGAGGGGAGAACACCGGGGAGCTGTTTTTT
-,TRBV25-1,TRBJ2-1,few,CASSELGPSSYNEQFF,TGTGCCAGCAGTGAATTAGGGCCGAGCTCCTACAATGAGCAGTTCTTC
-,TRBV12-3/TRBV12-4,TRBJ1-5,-,CASSFWVGNQPQHF,TGTGCCAGCAGTTTTTGGGTGGGCAATCAGCCCCAGCATTTT
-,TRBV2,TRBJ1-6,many,CASSEGGSPLHF,TGTGCCAGCAGTGAAGGTGGTTCACCCCTCCACTTT
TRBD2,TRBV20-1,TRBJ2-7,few,CSARTLAGDYEQYF,TGCAGTGCTAGAACACTAGCGGGGGACTACGAGCAGTACTTC
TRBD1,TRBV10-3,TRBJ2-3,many,CAINPDRGLTDTQYF,TGTGCCATCAATCCCGACAGGGGGCTGACAGATACGCAGTATTTT
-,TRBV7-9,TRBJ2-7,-,CASSIPGYEQYF,TGTGCCAGCAGCATTCCAGGATACGAGCAGTACTTC
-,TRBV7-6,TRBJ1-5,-,CASSFFGISNQPQHF,TGTGCCAGCAGCTTTTTCGGGATTAGCAATCAGCCCCAGCATTTT
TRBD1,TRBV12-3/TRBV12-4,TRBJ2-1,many,CASRGTGVNEQFF,TGTGCCAGCAGGGGGACAGGGGTTAATGAGCAGTTCTTC
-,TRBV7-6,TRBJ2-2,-,CASSWTAYTGELFF,TGTGCCAGCAGCTGGACGGCGTACACCGGGGAGCTGTTTTTT
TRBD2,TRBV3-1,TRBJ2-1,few,CASSQLTSGYGEQFF,TGTGCCAGCAGCCAATTAACTAGCGGGTATGGGGAGCAGTTCTTC
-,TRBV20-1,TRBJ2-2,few,CSAKITTGELFF,TGCAGTGCTAAAATAACGACCGGGGAGCTGTTTTTT
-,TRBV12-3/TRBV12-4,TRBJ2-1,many,CASIRAGGKSSYNEQFF,TGTGCCAGCATTCGCGCGGGTGGGAAAAGCTCCTACAATGAGCAGTTCTTC
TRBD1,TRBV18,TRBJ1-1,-,CASSLSGQGFEAFF,TGTGCCAGCTCACTATCAGGACAGGGGTTTGAAGCTTTCTTT
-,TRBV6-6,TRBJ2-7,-,CASSYSRDEQYF,TGTGCCAGCAGTTACTCGAGAGACGAGCAGTACTTC
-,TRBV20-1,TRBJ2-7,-,CSAQRPSYEQYF,TGCAGTGCCCAGCGGCCTTCCTACGAGCAGTACTTC
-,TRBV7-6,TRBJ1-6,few,CASSLEFPRNSPLHF,TGTGCCAGCAGCTTAGAGTTCCCAAGAAATTCACCCCTCCACTTT
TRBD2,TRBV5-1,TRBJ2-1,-,CASKGGGSYNEQFF,TGCGCCAGCAAGGGCGGGGGGTCCTACAATGAGCAGTTCTTC
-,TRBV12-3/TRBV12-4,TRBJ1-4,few,CASSFRPNEKLFF,TGTGCCAGCAGTTTTCGGCCTAATGAAAAACTGTTTTTT
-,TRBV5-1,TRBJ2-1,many,CASSLLAGSSYNEQFF,TGCGCCAGCAGCTTACTCGCAGGGAGCTCCTACAATGAGCAGTTCTTC
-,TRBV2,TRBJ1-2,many,CASSAWTLPSPF,TGTGCCAGCAGTGCGTGGACCCTGCCGAGCCCCTTC
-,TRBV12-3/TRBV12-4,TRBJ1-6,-,CASRHGPQGNSPLHF,TGTGCCAGCAGGCATGGCCCACAGGGCAATTCACCCCTCCACTTT
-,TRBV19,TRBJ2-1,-,CASSDPGAYNEQFF,TGTGCCAGTTCAGATCCTGGGGCTTACAATGAGCAGTTCTTC
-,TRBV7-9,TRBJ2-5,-,CASSPPFLPETQYF,TGTGCCAGCAGCCCCCCGTTTCTCCCAGAGACCCAGTACTTC